This section outlines one T cell receptor beta chain sequence together with its context. The antigen remains unidentified. The CDR3 extends over 14 amino acids. The ends were cut back, 6 bases at V and 0 bases at J, with 11 bases in the middle. From germline, CDR1 is SEHNR and CDR2 FQNEAQ (reference sequence). The data were taken from a study of beta chain features in type 1 diabetes. Findings and limits, study-wide: TCRB CDR3s were moderately but significantly shorter in Type 1 diabetes patients in all four CD4+ subsets.

Reverse transcribing all isolated RNA meant expressed TCRB transcripts were sequenced. The table came from immunoSEQ multiplex PCR; TCRdb's copy has only in-frame clones and leaves some out. The sample includes 240,000 or so clones, over 20% seen only once; the top ten take roughly 0.028%. The TCR comes from a woman in her 40s with type 1 diabetes. The sample taken for sequencing was naive CD4+ T cells from blood. The genes are TRBV7-9 and TRBJ1-1; D is unclear. The CDR3 nucleotides are TGTGCCAGCAGTCCTCTTTCGGTGAACACTGAAGCTTTCTTT. It is translated as CASSPLSVNTEAFF.